This T cell receptor beta chain is drawn from a study of beta chain features in type 1 diabetes. Investigators reverse transcribed all isolated RNA, so they sequenced expressed TCRB transcripts. Generated by immunoSEQ multiplex PCR, the TCRdb table keeps only in-frame clones and is missing some. The table lists about 220,000 clones, approximately 11% of them singletons, with approximately 1.4% in the top ten. Researchers reported sorting CD4+ naive, central memory, regulatory and stem cell-like memory cells via CD45RO/CCR7/CD25/CD127/CD95/CD27. About this clone itself: The antigen remains undetermined.

General study points: Within patients, naive, central memory and Treg TCRB repertoires seemed more similar than within healthy donors. Reads derived from cDNA could over-represent cells showing high TCR expression.

The sequenced sample consisted of central memory CD4+ T cells from blood. The receptor was isolated from a man younger than 35 in good health.

The chain's CDR3 is CASSFGSTSLVIREQYF. Written as DNA, the CDR3 is TGTGCCAGCAGTTTTGGGTCGACTAGTCTGGTGATACGCGAGCAGTACTTC. The J gene is TRBJ2-7, the V gene TRBV27, with a tentative D call TRBD2 (6 bases). Germline V gives CDR1 MNHEY, CDR2 SMNVEV (reference sequence). V lost 3 bases and J 6 bases, leaving 24 bases between the germline ends. CDR3 length: 17 amino acids.